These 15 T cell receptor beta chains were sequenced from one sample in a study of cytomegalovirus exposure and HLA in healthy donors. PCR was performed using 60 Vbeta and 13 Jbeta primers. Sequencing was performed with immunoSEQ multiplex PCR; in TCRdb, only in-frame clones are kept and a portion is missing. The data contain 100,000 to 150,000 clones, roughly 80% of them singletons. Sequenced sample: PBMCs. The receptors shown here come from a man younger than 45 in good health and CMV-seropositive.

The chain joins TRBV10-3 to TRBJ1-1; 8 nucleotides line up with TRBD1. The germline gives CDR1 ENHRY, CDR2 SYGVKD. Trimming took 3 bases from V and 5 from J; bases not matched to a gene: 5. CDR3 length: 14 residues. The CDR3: CAISDNRQGTEAFF. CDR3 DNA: TGTGCCATCAGTGATAATCGACAGGGGACTGAAGCTTTCTTT.

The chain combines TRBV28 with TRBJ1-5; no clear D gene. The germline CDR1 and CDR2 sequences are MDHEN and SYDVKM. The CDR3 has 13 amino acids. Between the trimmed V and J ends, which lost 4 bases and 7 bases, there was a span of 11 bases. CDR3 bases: TGTGCCAGCAGTTCTCCACCCACACAGCCCCAGCATTTT. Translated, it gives CASSSPPTQPQHF.

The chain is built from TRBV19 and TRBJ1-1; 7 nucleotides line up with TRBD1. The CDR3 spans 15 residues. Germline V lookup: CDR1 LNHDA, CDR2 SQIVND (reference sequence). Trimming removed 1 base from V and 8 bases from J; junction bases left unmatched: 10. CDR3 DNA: TGTGCCAGTAGTATAGGACAGGGTGTTGGTCGCGAAGCTTTCTTT. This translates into CASSIGQGVGREAFF.

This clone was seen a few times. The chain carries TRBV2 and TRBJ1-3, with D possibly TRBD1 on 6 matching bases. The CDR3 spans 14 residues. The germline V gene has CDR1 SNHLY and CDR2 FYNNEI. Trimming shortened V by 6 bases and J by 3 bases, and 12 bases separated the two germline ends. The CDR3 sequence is CASRTGYGGNTIYF. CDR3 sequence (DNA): TGTGCCAGCAGAACAGGGTATGGTGGAAACACCATATATTTT.

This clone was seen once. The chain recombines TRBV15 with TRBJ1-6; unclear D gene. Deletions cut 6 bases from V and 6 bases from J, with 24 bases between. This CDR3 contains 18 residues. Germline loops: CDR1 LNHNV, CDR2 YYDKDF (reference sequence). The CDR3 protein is CATSYPAGRRMGNSPLHF. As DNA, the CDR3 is TGTGCCACCAGTTACCCAGCGGGCCGGCGTATGGGTAATTCACCCCTCCACTTT.

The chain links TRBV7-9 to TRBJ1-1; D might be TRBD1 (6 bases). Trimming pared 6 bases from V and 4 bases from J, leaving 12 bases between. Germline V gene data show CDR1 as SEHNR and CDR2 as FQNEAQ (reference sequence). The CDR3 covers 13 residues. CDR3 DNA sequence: TGTGCCAGCAGTTCTCAGGGGAGCACTGAAGCTTTCTTT. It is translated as CASSSQGSTEAFF.

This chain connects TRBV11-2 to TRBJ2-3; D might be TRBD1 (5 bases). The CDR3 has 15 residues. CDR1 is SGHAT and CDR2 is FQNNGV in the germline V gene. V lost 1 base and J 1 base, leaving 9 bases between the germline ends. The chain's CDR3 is CASSLGVGGTDTQYF. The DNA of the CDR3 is TGTGCCAGCAGCTTAGGGGTAGGGGGCACAGATACGCAGTATTTT.

The CDR3 reads CASSLGQGLQETQYF. DNA for the CDR3: TGCGCCAGCAGCTTGGGACAGGGGCTACAAGAGACCCAGTACTTC. The V gene is TRBV5-1, the J gene TRBJ2-5, with 8 bases lining up with TRBD1. This CDR3 contains 15 residues. V shed 0 bases, J shed 2 bases, and the junction held 3 bases outside the gene matches. Germline V gene lookup returns CDR1 SGHRS and CDR2 YFSETQ.

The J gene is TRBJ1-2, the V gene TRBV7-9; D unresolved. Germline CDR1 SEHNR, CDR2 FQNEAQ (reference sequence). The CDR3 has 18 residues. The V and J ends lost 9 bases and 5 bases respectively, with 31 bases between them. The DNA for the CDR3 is TGTGCCAGTTCATCGGCCCTGGTCGAGTGGGAGTCCGTTTATGGCTACACCTTC. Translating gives CASSSALVEWESVYGYTF.

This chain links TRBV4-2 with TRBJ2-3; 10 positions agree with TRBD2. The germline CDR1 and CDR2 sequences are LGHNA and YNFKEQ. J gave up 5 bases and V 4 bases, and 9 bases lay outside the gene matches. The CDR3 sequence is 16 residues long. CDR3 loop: CASSLFSGREQDTQYF. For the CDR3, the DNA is TGTGCCAGCAGCCTCTTCAGCGGGAGGGAACAAGATACGCAGTATTTT.

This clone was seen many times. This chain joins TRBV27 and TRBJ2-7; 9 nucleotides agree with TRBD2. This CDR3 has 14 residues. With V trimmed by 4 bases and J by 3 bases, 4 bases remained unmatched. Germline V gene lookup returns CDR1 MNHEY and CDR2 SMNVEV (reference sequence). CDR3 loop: CASSSIAGVYEQYF. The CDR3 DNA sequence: TGTGCCAGCAGTTCAATAGCGGGAGTCTACGAGCAGTACTTC.

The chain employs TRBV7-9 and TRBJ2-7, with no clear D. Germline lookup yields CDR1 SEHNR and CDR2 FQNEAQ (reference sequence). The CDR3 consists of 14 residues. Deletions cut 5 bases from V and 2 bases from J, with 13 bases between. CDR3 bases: TGTGCCAGCAGCCCCGAGAGCCTAACCTACGAGCAGTACTTC. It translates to CASSPESLTYEQYF.

The CDR3 DNA reads TGTGCCAGCAGCGCCTCCGGGGTCGGGGGGACGGACGAGCAGTACTTC. It yields the protein CASSASGVGGTDEQYF. The V gene is TRBV9, the J gene TRBJ2-5; 7 nucleotides match TRBD2. The J call may be in error: the DNA end matches TRBJ2-7 better. CDR3 length equals 16 residues. The germline gives CDR1 SGDLS, CDR2 YYNGEE.

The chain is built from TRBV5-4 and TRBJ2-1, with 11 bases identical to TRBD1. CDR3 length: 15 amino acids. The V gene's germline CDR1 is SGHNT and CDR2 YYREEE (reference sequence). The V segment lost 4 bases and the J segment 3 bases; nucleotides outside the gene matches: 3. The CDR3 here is CASSQGTGGYNEQFF. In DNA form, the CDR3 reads TGTGCCAGCAGCCAAGGGACAGGGGGCTACAATGAGCAGTTCTTC. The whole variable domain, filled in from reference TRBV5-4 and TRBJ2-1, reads ETGVTQSPTHLIKTRGQQVTLRCSSQSGHNTVSWYQQALGQGPQFIFQYYREEENGRGNFPPRFSGLQFPNYSSELNVNALELDDSALYLCASSQGTGGYNEQFFGPGTRLTVL.

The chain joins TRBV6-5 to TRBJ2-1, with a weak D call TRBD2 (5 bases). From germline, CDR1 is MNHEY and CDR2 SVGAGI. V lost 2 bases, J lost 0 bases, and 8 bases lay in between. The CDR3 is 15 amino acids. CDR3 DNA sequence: TGTGCCAGCAGTTACGATCGGGACTCCTACAATGAGCAGTTCTTC. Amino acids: CASSYDRDSYNEQFF.